A single sample is the source of the 22 T cell receptor beta chains below, sequenced in a study of blood T cell repertoires in COVID-19. Profiled with immunoSEQ multiplex PCR; TCRdb holds only in-frame clones, not every one. The sample records 200,000 to 250,000 clones, roughly 88% being singletons. Sequenced sample: peripheral blood. The receptors stem from a man aged 50-60 years with active or convalescent COVID-19.

This clone was seen only a few times. V and J are TRBV7-8 and TRBJ1-1; 7 bases fit TRBD1. The CDR3 runs 15 residues. Germline lookup yields CDR1 SGHVS and CDR2 FQNEAQ. The V segment lost 5 bases and the J segment 2 bases; nucleotides outside the gene matches: 8. Here the CDR3 reads CASSPQTGINTEAFF. CDR3 nucleotides: TGTGCCAGCAGCCCCCAGACAGGGATAAACACTGAAGCTTTCTTT.

V and J are TRBV4-1 and TRBJ2-2, with 12 bases that match TRBD2. Per the germline V gene, CDR1 is MGHRA and CDR2 is YSYEKL. The CDR3 sequence is 17 residues long. After removal of 1 base from V and 7 bases from J, the junction contained 7 bases not matched to a gene. CDR3 residues: CASSQVTSGGPIGELFF. The CDR3 DNA is TGCGCCAGCAGCCAAGTTACTAGCGGGGGGCCCATCGGGGAGCTGTTTTTT.

The chain combines TRBV10-3 with TRBJ2-3; 9 positions agree with TRBD1. Looked up from germline, CDR1 is ENHRY and CDR2 is SYGVKD. The CDR3 has 15 amino acids. V dropped 7 bases and J dropped 0; count of bases not matched to a gene: 5. CDR3 loop: CAIKGQGTSTDTQYF. CDR3 DNA: TGTGCCATCAAAGGACAGGGGACAAGCACAGATACGCAGTATTTT.

The chain employs TRBV5-4 and TRBJ2-1; TRBD1 matches 7 bases. CDR3 size: 13 residues. The junction had 3 bases not matched to a gene; V was cut back by 4 bases and J by 5 bases. Per the germline V gene, CDR1 is SGHNT and CDR2 is YYREEE (reference sequence). CDR3 in amino acids: CASSVGQNNEQFF. The CDR3 coding sequence is TGTGCCAGCAGCGTGGGACAGAACAATGAGCAGTTCTTC.

The chain employs TRBV19 and TRBJ1-5; D call uncertain. V lost 6 bases and J 2 bases, leaving 5 bases between the germline ends. From germline, CDR1 is LNHDA and CDR2 SQIVND (reference sequence). CDR3 length equals 12 residues. In DNA form, the CDR3 reads TGTGCCAGTAGGTCGGGCAATCAGCCCCAGCATTTT. Encoded protein: CASRSGNQPQHF.

The rearrangement links TRBV7-2 to TRBJ2-7; TRBD1 might be the D (6 bases). CDR1 is SGHTA, CDR2 FQGNSA, per germline. The CDR3 covers 14 residues. V shed 1 base and J shed 3 bases, with 10 bases lying between them. The chain's CDR3 is CASSLERDNYEQYF. The CDR3 DNA follows: TGTGCCAGCAGCTTAGAAAGGGACAACTACGAGCAGTACTTC.

The chain uses TRBV18 and TRBJ1-3; a possible D gene is TRBD1 (5 bases). Germline CDR1 and CDR2: KGHSH and LQKENI. V was trimmed by 3 bases and J by 7 bases, leaving 10 bases between them. This CDR3 spans 13 amino acids. The DNA for the CDR3 is TGTGCCAGCTCACCGGCAGGGCTGAACACCATATATTTT. Translating gives CASSPAGLNTIYF.

V is TRBV3-1 (or the pseudogene TRBV3-2) and J is TRBJ2-7; no clear D gene. The CDR3 has 16 residues. The V gene's germline CDR1 is LGHDT and CDR2 YNNKEL (reference sequence). With 1 base removed from V and 1 base from J, the gap between germline ends came to 14 bases. The CDR3 spells CASSQAGAVLSYEQYF. CDR3 DNA: TGTGCCAGCAGCCAAGCAGGCGCCGTTCTTTCCTACGAGCAGTACTTC.

The rearrangement joins TRBV5-6 to TRBJ1-1; maybe TRBD1 (5 bases). Germline CDR1 SGHDT, CDR2 YYEEEE. The CDR3 runs 13 residues. The V end lost 0 bases, the J end lost 5 bases, and 8 bases lay between the germline ends. This CDR3 is CASSLDRQTEAFF. DNA for the CDR3: TGTGCCAGCAGCTTGGACAGGCAAACTGAAGCTTTCTTT. The full variable domain, in which reference TRBV5-6 and TRBJ1-1 provide the parts outside the CDR3, is DAGVTQSPTHLIKTRGQQVTLRCSPKSGHDTVSWYQQALGQGPQFIFQYYEEEERQRGNFPDRFSGHQFPNYSSELNVNALLLGDSALYLCASSLDRQTEAFFGQGTRLTVV.

This chain uses TRBV19 with TRBJ2-2; 12 nucleotides match TRBD2. The CDR3 is made up of 14 amino acids. Germline CDR1 is LNHDA and CDR2 is SQIVND (reference sequence). The J segment lost 5 bases and the V segment lost 6 bases, leaving 1 base of the junction unmatched. The CDR3 nucleotides are TGTGCCAGTAGACTAGCGGGAGGAACCGGGGAGCTGTTTTTT. Encoded protein: CASRLAGGTGELFF.

The chain is built from TRBV10-3 and TRBJ1-5; 9 nucleotides align to TRBD1. The CDR3 loop spans 16 amino acids. J gave up 3 bases and V 3 bases, and 6 bases lay outside the gene matches. The germline CDR1 and CDR2 sequences are ENHRY and SYGVKD. CDR3 coding DNA: TGTGCCATCAGTGATACCGGGACAGGGTCCAATCAGCCCCAGCATTTT. It specifies CAISDTGTGSNQPQHF.

The gene calls are TRBV7-2 and TRBJ2-7, with 10 bases matching TRBD2. Germline CDR1 and CDR2: SGHTA and FQGNSA. V was clipped by 1 base and J by 5 bases; unmatched bases: 11. The CDR3 is 17 amino acids. CDR3 loop: CASSLDLAGVVMDEQYF. As DNA, the CDR3 is TGTGCCAGCAGCTTAGATCTAGCGGGAGTGGTTATGGACGAGCAGTACTTC.

This sequence joins TRBV5-4 and TRBJ1-2; TRBD1 agrees at 7 bases. V trimming: 4 bases; J trimming: 7 bases; junction bases outside the gene matches: 4. The CDR3 has 12 amino acids. CDR1 SGHNT and CDR2 YYREEE come from the germline V gene (reference sequence). As DNA, the CDR3 is TGTGCCAGCAGCGCCGACAGGGTTGGCTACACCTTC. Residues: CASSADRVGYTF.

Concerning this clone: The sample has other DNA sequences that encode this CDR3 too. This chain joins TRBV7-2 and TRBJ2-7, with 8 nucleotides matching TRBD2. CDR1 SGHTA and CDR2 FQGNSA come from the germline V gene. Germline trimming cut 1 base from V and 1 base from J; bases unmatched to any gene: 0. CDR3 length: 14 residues. The CDR3 DNA is TGTGCCAGCAGCTTAGAGCGGGGGTCCTACGAGCAGTACTTC. It translates to CASSLERGSYEQYF.

The genes are TRBV11-2 and TRBJ2-3, with 9 bases that match TRBD2. This CDR3 has 17 amino acids. With 1 base clipped from V and 3 bases from J, the junction kept 8 bases outside the gene matches. Germline CDR1 is SGHAT and CDR2 is FQNNGV. The CDR3 protein is CASSLVATSGLTDTQYF. CDR3 nucleotides: TGTGCCAGCAGCTTAGTTGCGACTAGCGGATTAACAGATACGCAGTATTTT.

As to this clone: Other DNA sequences in the same sample also yield this CDR3. The J gene is TRBJ1-2, the V gene TRBV2; the D gene is possibly TRBD1 (5 bases). V lost 3 bases to trimming and J lost 7 bases, with 12 bases between them. The V gene's germline CDR1 is SNHLY and CDR2 FYNNEI. The CDR3 has 13 residues. The CDR3 sequence: CASSDRGTLGYTF. The CDR3 DNA is TGTGCCAGCAGTGATCGGGGGACTCTTGGCTACACCTTC.

V gene TRBV29-1 combines with J gene TRBJ1-5, with D tentatively TRBD1 (5 bases). Trimming removed 6 bases from V and 5 bases from J, with 11 bases in between. The CDR3 contains 12 residues. Germline V gene lookup returns CDR1 SQVTM and CDR2 ANQGSEA. CDR3 coding DNA: TGCAGCGTCGGGGGTAGGGATCAGCCCCAGCATTTT. Translated, it gives CSVGGRDQPQHF.

CDR3 nucleotide sequence: TGTGCCATCAGTGGACAGGGGGGTACAGATACGCAGTATTTT. Protein product: CAISGQGGTDTQYF. This sequence joins TRBV10-3 and TRBJ2-3; 9 nucleotides line up with TRBD1. The CDR3 runs to 14 residues. Germline V gene lookup returns CDR1 ENHRY and CDR2 SYGVKD. J was trimmed by 3 bases and V by 4 bases; bases with no gene match: 2.

The V and J genes are TRBV18 and TRBJ1-1, with unresolved D. CDR1 and CDR2 from the germline V gene are KGHSH and LQKENI. The CDR3 is made up of 13 amino acids. V dropped 1 base and J dropped 6 bases, with 9 bases sitting between them. CDR3: CASSPQVSAEAFF. As DNA, the CDR3 is TGTGCCAGCTCACCACAAGTCTCGGCTGAAGCTTTCTTT.

The chain carries TRBV3-1 (or the pseudogene TRBV3-2) and TRBJ2-3; tentative D call: TRBD1 (6 bases). V gave up 4 bases and J gave up 6 bases, with 11 bases separating them. Germline CDR1 and CDR2: LGHDT and YNNKEL (reference sequence). This CDR3 comprises 13 residues. CDR3 sequence: CASSPRGGDTQYF. CDR3 coding DNA: TGTGCCAGCAGCCCCAGGGGTGGGGATACGCAGTATTTT.

V is TRBV5-1 and J is TRBJ2-5; possible D gene TRBD1, 5 bases. The CDR3 extends over 14 amino acids. Trimming shortened V by 0 bases and J by 5 bases, and 11 bases separated the two germline ends. Germline V gene data show CDR1 as SGHRS and CDR2 as YFSETQ. The CDR3 loop reads CASSLEAGMETQYF. CDR3 bases: TGCGCCAGCAGCTTGGAAGCAGGGATGGAGACCCAGTACTTC.

The chain employs TRBV7-7 and TRBJ1-1; D is perhaps TRBD1 (6 bases). Germline V lookup: CDR1 SSHAT, CDR2 FNYEAQ (reference sequence). V lost 5 bases and J 0 bases, leaving 16 bases between the germline ends. The CDR3 has 16 amino acids. The CDR3 is CASSRPPQGMNTEAFF. The CDR3 bases are TGTGCCAGCAGCCGGCCACCACAGGGAATGAACACTGAAGCTTTCTTT.